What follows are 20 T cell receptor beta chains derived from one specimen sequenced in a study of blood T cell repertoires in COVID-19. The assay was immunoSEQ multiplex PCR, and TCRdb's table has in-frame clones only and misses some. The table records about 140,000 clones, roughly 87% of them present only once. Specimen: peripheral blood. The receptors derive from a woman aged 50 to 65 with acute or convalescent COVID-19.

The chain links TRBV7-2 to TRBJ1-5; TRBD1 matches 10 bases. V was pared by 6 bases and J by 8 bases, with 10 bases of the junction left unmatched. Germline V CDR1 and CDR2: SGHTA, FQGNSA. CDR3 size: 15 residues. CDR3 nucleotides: TGTGCCAGCAGTTACGACAGGGGGCCTAATGAGCCCCAGCATTTT. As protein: CASSYDRGPNEPQHF. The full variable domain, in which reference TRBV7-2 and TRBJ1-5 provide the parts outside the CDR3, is GAGVSQSPSNKVTEKGKDVELRCDPISGHTALYWYRQSLGQGLEFLIYFQGNSAPDKSGLPSDRFSAERTGGSVSTLTIQRTQQEDSAVYLCASSYDRGPNEPQHFGDGTRLSIL.

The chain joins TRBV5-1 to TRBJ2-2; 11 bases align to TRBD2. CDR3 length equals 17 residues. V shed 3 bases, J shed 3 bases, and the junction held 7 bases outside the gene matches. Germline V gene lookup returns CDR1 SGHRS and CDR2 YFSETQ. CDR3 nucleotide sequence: TGCGCCAGCAGCTCACGAACTAGCGGGGGCGACACCGGGGAGCTGTTTTTT. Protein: CASSSRTSGGDTGELFF.

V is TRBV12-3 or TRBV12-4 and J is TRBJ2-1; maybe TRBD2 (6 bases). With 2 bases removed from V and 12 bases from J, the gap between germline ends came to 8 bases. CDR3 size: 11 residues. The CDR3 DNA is TGTGCCAGCAGTTTAACTAGCTGGCAGTTCTTC. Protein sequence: CASSLTSWQFF.

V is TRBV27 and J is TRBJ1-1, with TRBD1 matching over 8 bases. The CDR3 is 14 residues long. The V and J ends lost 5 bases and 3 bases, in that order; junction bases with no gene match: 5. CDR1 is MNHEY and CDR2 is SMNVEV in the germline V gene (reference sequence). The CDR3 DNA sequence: TGTGCCAGCAGTCCCTTACAGGGGGACACTGAAGCTTTCTTT. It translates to CASSPLQGDTEAFF.

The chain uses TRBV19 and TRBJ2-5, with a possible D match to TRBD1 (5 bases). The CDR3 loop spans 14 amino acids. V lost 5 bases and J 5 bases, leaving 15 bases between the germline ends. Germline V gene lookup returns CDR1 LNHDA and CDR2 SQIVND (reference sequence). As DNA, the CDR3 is TGTGCCAGTAGTCCAACAGGTATTCAGGAGACCCAGTACTTC. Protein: CASSPTGIQETQYF.

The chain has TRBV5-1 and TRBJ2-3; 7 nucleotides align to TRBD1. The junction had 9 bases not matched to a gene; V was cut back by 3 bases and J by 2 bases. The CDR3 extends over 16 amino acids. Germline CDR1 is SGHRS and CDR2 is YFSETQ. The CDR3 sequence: CASSSLGTDTTDTQYF. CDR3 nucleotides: TGCGCCAGCAGCTCGCTAGGGACAGATACCACAGATACGCAGTATTTT.

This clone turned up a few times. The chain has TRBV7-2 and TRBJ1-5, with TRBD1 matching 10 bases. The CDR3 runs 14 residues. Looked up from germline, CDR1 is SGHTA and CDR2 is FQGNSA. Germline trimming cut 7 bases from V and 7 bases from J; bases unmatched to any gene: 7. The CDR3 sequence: CASIAGTGVQPQHF. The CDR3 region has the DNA TGTGCCAGCATCGCCGGGACAGGGGTACAGCCCCAGCATTTT.

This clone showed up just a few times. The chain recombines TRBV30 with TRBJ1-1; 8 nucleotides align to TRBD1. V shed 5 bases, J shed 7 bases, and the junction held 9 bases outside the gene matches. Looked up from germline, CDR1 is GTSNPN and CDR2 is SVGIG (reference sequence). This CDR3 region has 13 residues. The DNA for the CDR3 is TGTGCCTGGTATTCCGGACAGGGCTTTGAAGCTTTCTTT. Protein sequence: CAWYSGQGFEAFF.

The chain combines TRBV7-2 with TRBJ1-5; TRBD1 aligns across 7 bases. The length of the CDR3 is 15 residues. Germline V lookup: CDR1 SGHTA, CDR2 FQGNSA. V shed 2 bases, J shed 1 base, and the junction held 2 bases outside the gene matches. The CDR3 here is CASSLKTGSNQPQHF. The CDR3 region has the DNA TGTGCCAGCAGCTTAAAGACAGGGAGCAATCAGCCCCAGCATTTT.

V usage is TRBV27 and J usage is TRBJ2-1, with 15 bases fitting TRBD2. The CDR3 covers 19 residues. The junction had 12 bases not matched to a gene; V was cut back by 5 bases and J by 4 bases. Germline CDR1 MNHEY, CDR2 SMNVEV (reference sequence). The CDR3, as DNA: TGTGCCAGCAGTGGGGGACTAGCGGGAGGAACGAGAGCTTACAATGAGCAGTTCTTC. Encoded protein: CASSGGLAGGTRAYNEQFF.

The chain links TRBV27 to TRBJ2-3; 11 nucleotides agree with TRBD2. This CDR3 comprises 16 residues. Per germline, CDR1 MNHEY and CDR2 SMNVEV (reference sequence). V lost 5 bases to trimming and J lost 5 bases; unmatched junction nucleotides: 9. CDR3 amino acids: CASSLRTSGLEDTQYF. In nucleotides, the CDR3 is TGTGCCAGCAGTCTTCGGACTAGCGGGTTAGAAGATACGCAGTATTTT.

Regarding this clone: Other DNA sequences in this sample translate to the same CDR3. The chain's CDR3 is CASSPGQGSYNEQFF. CDR3 sequence (DNA): TGCGCCAGCAGCCCTGGACAGGGGAGCTACAATGAGCAGTTCTTC. This sequence joins TRBV5-1 and TRBJ2-1, with TRBD1 matching 9 bases. Germline CDR1 and CDR2: SGHRS and YFSETQ. V was pared by 4 bases and J by 3 bases, with 5 bases of the junction left unmatched. CDR3 length: 15 residues.

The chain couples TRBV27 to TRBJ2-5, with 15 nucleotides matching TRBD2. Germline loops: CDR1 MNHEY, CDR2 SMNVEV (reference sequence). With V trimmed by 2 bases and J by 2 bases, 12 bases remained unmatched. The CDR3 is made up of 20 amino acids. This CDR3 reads CASSLGGLAGGPKNQETQYF. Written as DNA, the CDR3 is TGTGCCAGCAGTTTAGGCGGACTAGCGGGAGGGCCTAAGAATCAAGAGACCCAGTACTTC.

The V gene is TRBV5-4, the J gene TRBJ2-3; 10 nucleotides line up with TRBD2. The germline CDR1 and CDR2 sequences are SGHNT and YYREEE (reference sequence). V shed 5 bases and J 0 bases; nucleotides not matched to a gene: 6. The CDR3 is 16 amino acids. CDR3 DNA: TGTGCCAGCAGGACGACTAGCGGGCATAGCACAGATACGCAGTATTTT. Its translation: CASRTTSGHSTDTQYF.

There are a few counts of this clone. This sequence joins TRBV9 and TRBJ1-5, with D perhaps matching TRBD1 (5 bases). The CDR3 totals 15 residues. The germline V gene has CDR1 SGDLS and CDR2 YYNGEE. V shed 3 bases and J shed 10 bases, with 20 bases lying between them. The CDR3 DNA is TGTGCCAGCAGCGCTCTGGGAGGGGTTGAGGAACCCCAGCATTTT. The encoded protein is CASSALGGVEEPQHF.

The CDR3 sequence: CASSLGQTDSGANVLTF. CDR3 nucleotide sequence: TGTGCCAGCAGCCTGGGACAGACGGATTCTGGGGCCAACGTCCTGACTTTC. This sequence joins TRBV4-2 and TRBJ2-6; 7 bases are shared with TRBD1. The V segment lost 4 bases and the J segment 1 base; nucleotides outside the gene matches: 7. From germline, CDR1 is LGHNA and CDR2 YNFKEQ. This CDR3 contains 17 residues.

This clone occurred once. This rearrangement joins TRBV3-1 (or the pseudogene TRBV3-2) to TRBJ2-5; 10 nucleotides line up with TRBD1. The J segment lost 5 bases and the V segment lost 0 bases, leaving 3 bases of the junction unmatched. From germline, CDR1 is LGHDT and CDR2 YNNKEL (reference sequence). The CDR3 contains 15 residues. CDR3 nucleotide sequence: TGTGCCAGCAGCCAAGAGCCGGGACAGGGGGAGACCCAGTACTTC. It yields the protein CASSQEPGQGETQYF.

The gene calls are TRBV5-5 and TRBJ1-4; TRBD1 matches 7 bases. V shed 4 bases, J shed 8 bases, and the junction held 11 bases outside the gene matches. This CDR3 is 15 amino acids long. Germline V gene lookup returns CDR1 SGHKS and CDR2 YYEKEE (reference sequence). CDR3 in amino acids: CASSTNRGHVEKLFF. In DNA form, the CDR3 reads TGTGCCAGCAGCACTAACAGGGGCCATGTGGAAAAACTGTTTTTT.

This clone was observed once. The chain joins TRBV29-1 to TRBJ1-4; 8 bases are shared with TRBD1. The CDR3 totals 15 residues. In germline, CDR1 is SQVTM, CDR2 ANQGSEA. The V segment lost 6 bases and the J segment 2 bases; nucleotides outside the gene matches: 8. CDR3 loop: CSVDRGSPTNEKLFF. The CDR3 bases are TGCAGCGTAGACAGGGGTTCTCCCACTAATGAAAAACTGTTTTTT. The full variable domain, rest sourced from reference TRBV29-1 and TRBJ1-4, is SAVISQKPSRDICQRGTSLTIQCQVDSQVTMMFWYRQQPGQSLTLIATANQGSEATYESGFVIDKFPISRPNLTFSTLTVSNMSPEDSSIYLCSVDRGSPTNEKLFFGSGTQLSVL.

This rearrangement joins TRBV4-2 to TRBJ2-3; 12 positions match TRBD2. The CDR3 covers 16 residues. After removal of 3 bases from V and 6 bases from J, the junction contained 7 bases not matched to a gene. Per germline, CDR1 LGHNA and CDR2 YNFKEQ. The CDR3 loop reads CASSHLTSGSEDTQYF. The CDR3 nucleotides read TGTGCCAGCAGCCACCTGACTAGCGGGAGCGAGGATACGCAGTATTTT.